The source of this T cell receptor beta chain is a study of cytomegalovirus exposure and HLA in healthy donors (dated 2017 in TCRdb). With respect to the entire study: An earlier analysis of approximately 590 of the donors reported more than 250 Gb of sequence data and 117 million unique TCR beta sequences from about 180 million T cells. An early release covering over 500 HLA-typed donors comprised approximately 300 gigabases of sequencing data and around 86 million unique TCR sequences. Of the approximately 400 genotyped donors, 65% to 90% were placed in the genetic ancestry cluster associated with self-reported Caucasian donors. The aim of the study was to test whether cataloging public T cell receptors could identify signatures of past pathogen exposure. The study used immunosequencing to profile the T cell repertoires of approximately 690 subjects and linked those repertoires to cytomegalovirus serostatus. Besides the first cohort of more than 650 subjects, a separate validation cohort made up of 120 different subjects was used. The study combined high-throughput TCR immunosequencing, statistical association of individual TCRs with disease status, and machine learning to predict cytomegalovirus infection status. In a later analysis, previously published TCR beta repertoires from about 670 donors were re-analyzed and high-resolution HLA genotyping was added so that TCR occurrence patterns could be studied. Rather than using new phenotypic data, the later analysis identified candidate immune exposures from TCR beta sequences and from how often those sequences occurred across donors. An earlier analysis of 587 of the donors used high-throughput TCR beta sequencing to judge whether each TCR beta V gene segment behaved as functional or pseudogenic. Donor age, sex, ethnicity and CMV serostatus were compiled alongside the repertoire data. A later genetic analysis took genome-wide SNP genotypes for about three fifths of the 666 donors and used that subset as a discovery cohort. Every discovery cohort repertoire had been produced on one sequencing platform. HLA typing included class I and class II loci at four-digit resolution. Typing coverage differed by locus: A, B, C, DRB1 and DQB1 were typed in about 620-640 donors, DQA1 in about 550, DPA1 in 600 to 610, and DPB1 in just under 480. About 5 DR-DQ haplotypes were handled as single units for association and clustering, since linkage in the cohort was strong. Across approximately 400 genotyped donors of the cohort, an average of about 240,000 unique TCR beta nucleotide sequences per donor were sequenced, and roughly 20% of those sequences were non-productive. Results the study describes overall, beyond this receptor: Compared with equally common non-associated chains, HLA-associated TCR beta chains in a later analysis were more clonally expanded and had lower generation probabilities. The 87-base-pair reads could not distinguish some IMGT-functional V segments, including TRBV6-2 and TRBV6-3, so those segments were excluded. HLA typing was unavailable for some donors at each locus, so association tests used only the typed subset. Several of the top co-occurrence clusters appeared to be linked to parvovirus B19, influenza, CMV and Epstein-Barr virus, according to a later analysis. A later genetic analysis reported fewer N-insertions in productive TCRs among donors in an Asian-associated ancestry cluster than the roughly 620-donor mean. When HLA alleles, especially DR and DQ, strongly co-occurred, attributing TCR associations to individual alleles was difficult. The study gave a list of under 200 TCR beta chains associated with cytomegalovirus. The authors suggested that the approach could potentially be extended to other disease states and immunological phenotypes. A further reported finding was that TCR beta sequences accurately predicted the HLA-A and HLA-B alleles for most subjects in the first cohort. A later analysis found that most CMV-associated TCR beta chains appeared HLA-restricted, with HLA associations seemingly driven largely by CMV exposure. Across donors, most TCR sequences were observed very rarely, whereas some public TCRs were present in many individuals. In a later genetic analysis, a missense DCLRE1C variant was associated with V-gene and J-gene trimming of TCR beta chains, and the association was replicated in an independent cohort. In vitro tests confirmed that a few of the cytomegalovirus-associated TCR beta chains recognize cytomegalovirus antigens. An earlier analysis of approximately 570 of the donors showed that most TCR beta V segments appeared in productive rearrangements either about 87% or about 30% of the time, which broadly matched IMGT annotations. Because counts were too low, about 18 rarely observed V segments, including chromosome 9 orphons, were left out of the earlier analysis of about 620 of the donors. Correlated functional status among segregating V segments might be attributable to linkage disequilibrium, but an unknown experimental factor could not be ruled out. In a later analysis, the rate of TCR association differed among HLA loci, with DRB1 alleles having the most associated TCRs and HLA-C alleles having the fewest. Cytomegalovirus status was reported to be diagnosed by the classifier with high specificity and sensitivity in both the original and validation cohorts. Specific HLA alleles were associated with over 15,000 TCR beta sequences at a false discovery rate of 0.05 in a later analysis. A cluster of highly shared sequence variants was judged likely to represent a technical artifact of the sequencing pipeline. In this cohort, only TCR beta chains were sequenced, and detectable features were limited by the absence of alpha or paired-chain data. Immune exposure information for the cohort was limited to CMV serostatus. Sequencing depth was assumed to be roughly uniform across donors in the presence/absence analyses, though that assumption may not hold.

The library was obtained by the immunoSEQ multiplex PCR assay. For the multiplex PCR, a mixture combining 60 forward primers for TCR Vbeta segments and 13 reverse primers for TCR Jbeta segments was used. The CDR3 region of rearranged TCR beta genes was amplified from genomic DNA with a multiplex PCR assay. The amplified TCR beta libraries were sequenced on the Illumina HiSeq System as 87-base-pair reads. The source study handled its data this way. Across the 500 to 750 repertoires, a later analysis counted tens of millions of unique TCR beta chains, roughly 11 million of which were shared by at least two donors. To remove PCR and sequencing errors, raw reads were error-corrected and collapsed into unique sequences using a nearest-neighbor algorithm that merged closely related sequences. Alignment of CDR3 sequences to IMGT reference sequences was used to assign V, D and J gene segments. For a sequence to be retained, a match of at least six nucleotides to both a V gene segment and a J gene segment was required. A rearrangement counted as productive if the CDR3 had no stop codons and remained in frame with V and J, and every other rearrangement counted as non-productive. Following IMGT convention, CDR3 was defined as the stretch from the second conserved V-encoded cysteine to the conserved J-encoded phenylalanine. The earlier analysis of about 610 of the donors excluded any sequence lacking an unambiguous match to a single V gene segment. An earlier analysis of a few hundred of the donors called V segments functional above 56.7% productive rearrangements and segregating when the between-donor standard deviation exceeded 5%. A statistical classification framework was built for diagnosing cytomegalovirus status from the catalog of TCR beta chain sequences. In a later analysis, V and J genes were assigned by comparing TCR nucleotide sequences against IMGT/GENE-DB human TR gene sequences. A later analysis assigned CDR3 sequences and most-parsimonious VDJ recombination scenarios with the TCRdist pipeline. In a later analysis, each TCR beta chain was defined by its CDR3 amino acid sequence together with its V-gene family, and reads lacking a unique V-gene family were excluded. In a later analysis, several hundred highly shared, low-generation-probability nucleotide sequences were removed to address suspected cross-contamination and a sequencing artifact. In a later analysis, a clonal expansion index was calculated for each public chain from normalized within-repertoire ranks of inferred template counts. In a later analysis, generation probabilities were computed using a VDJ recombination model fitted to out-of-frame rearrangements, and the results were checked against IGoR. In a later analysis, hypergeometric tests were used to score TCR-TCR, TCR-HLA and TCR-CMV co-occurrence, with a repertoire-size bias correction applied to TCR pairs. To estimate false discovery rates, a later analysis permuted the HLA or CMV assignments 20 times. In a later analysis, co-occurring TCRs were grouped with DBSCAN, and TCRdist sequence similarity was added when clustering was performed within HLA-allele-positive subsets. Repertoires with fewer than 30,000 or more than 120,000 public chains were left out of co-occurrence clustering, as were about five repertoires with anomalous nucleotide sharing. Here the immuneACCESS table is served through TCRdb, limited to in-frame sequences with V and J called. Missing clones are a known gap in these copies; in checked studies unresolved V genes cover under half, and the rest lacks a known reason. Clonal size and the V and J genes are those of that table, whereas D and trimming came from the DNA. In all, the sample holds around 85,000 clones, and around 82% of those were seen once. 1.1% of the sample goes to the ten largest clones.

The cohort was made up of about 610 healthy bone marrow donors. All cohort members were sampled while nominally healthy, although unrecorded immune exposures were likely present. The donor was CMV seronegative and belonged to the group of over 300 seronegative cohort members. A peripheral blood sample was provided by each donor, and peripheral blood mononuclear cells were used for TCR beta sequencing. The Qiagen DNeasy Blood Extraction Kit was used to extract genomic DNA from the blood cell samples. Turning to this clone: There is no known antigen for this receptor. No much larger clone exists at a distance of one base, and base qualities are not known.

Ends trimmed: V by 6 bases, J by 2 bases; bases unmatched to a gene: 3. The CDR3 holds 14 amino acids from the cysteine to the phenylalanine. The DNA shown is the 42-base CDR3, in frame from base 1. Taken from the germline V gene, the CDR1 and CDR2 loops are MNHNS and SASEGT. The sequence joins TRBV6-1 to TRBJ2-7; TRBD1 aligns with 11 central bases. What was sequenced was PBMCs. This clonotype was sampled from a male donor in good health and CMV-seronegative. CDR3 reads: CASRGGQGAYEQYF. In nucleotides, the sequence is TGTGCCAGCAGAGGGGGACAGGGGGCCTACGAGCAGTACTTC.